This TCR beta chain was sequenced in a study of T cell responses to AZD1222 COVID-19 vaccine. Using immunoSEQ multiplex PCR, the repertoire was profiled, and TCRdb retains in-frame clones only, with some absent. Among about 75,000 clones listed, 88% were seen once. The V gene's germline CDR1 is SGHRS and CDR2 YFSETQ. V trimming: 1 base; J trimming: 1 base; junction bases outside the gene matches: 2. This CDR3 contains 15 residues. Points on this clone: Its target is unknown.

Study results and caveats: Donors were mostly white British, more females; clonal diversity possibly underestimated.

The chain has TRBV5-1 and TRBJ2-5; 9 bases are a match to TRBD2. Sequencing used peripheral blood, obtained 28 days after the second dose of the MenACWY control vaccine. The source of this sequence is an adult who received the MenACWY meningococcal vaccine as a control. This CDR3 is CASSLLAGAQETQYF. The DNA of the CDR3 is TGCGCCAGCAGCTTGTTAGCGGGGGCCCAAGAGACCCAGTACTTC.